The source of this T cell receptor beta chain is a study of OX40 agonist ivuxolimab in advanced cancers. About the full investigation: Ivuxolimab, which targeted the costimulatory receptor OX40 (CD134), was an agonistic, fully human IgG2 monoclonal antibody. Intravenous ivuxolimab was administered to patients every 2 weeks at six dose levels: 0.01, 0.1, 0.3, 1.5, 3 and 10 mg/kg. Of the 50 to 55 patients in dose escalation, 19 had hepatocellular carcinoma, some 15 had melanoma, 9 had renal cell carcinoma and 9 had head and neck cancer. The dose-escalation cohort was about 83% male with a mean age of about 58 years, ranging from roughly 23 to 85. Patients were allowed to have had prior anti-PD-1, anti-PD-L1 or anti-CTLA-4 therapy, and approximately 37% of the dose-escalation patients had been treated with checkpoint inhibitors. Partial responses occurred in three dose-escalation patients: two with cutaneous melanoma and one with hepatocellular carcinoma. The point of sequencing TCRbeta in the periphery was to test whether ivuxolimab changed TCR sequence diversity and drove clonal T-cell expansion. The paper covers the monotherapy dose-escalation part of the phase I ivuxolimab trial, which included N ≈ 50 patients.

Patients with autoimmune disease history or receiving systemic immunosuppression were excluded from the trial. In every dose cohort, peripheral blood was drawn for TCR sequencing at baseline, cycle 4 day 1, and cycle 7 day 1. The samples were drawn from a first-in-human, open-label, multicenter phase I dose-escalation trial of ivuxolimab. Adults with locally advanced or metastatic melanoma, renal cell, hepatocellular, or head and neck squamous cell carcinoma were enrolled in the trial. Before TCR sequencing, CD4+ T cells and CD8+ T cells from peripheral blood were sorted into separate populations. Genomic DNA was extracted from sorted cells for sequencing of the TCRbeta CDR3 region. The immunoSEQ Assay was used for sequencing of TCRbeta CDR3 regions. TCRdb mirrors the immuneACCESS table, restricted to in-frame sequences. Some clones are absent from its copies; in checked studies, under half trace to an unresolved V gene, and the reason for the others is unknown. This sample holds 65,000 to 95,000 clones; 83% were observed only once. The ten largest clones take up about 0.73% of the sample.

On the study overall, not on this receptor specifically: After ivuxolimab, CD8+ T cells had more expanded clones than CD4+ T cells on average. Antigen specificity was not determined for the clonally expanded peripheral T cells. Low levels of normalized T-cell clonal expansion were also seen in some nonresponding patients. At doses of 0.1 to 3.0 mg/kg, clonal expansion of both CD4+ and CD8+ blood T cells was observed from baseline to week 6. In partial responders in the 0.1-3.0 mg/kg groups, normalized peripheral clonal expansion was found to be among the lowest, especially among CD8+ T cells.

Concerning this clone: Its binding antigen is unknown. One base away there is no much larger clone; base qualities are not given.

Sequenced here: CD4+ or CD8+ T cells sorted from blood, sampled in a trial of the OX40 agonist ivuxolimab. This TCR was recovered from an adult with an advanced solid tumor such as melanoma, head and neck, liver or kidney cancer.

The nucleotide sequence reads as follows: TGTGCCAGTAGTATCGGGGGACAGGGACAACGTCAGCCCCAGCATTTT. It translates as CASSIGGQGQRQPQHF. In this chain, TRBV19 is recombined with TRBJ1-5; 9 bases in the middle match TRBD1. V is trimmed back by 3 bases and J by 6 bases, and the junction contains 9 bases that no gene match accounts for. The germline V gene (reference sequence) specifies LNHDA as CDR1 and SQIVND as CDR2. The CDR3 holds 16 amino acids from the cysteine to the phenylalanine. Kept here is only the CDR3 DNA, which spans 48 bases and is read in frame from base 1.